The entry below gives a single T cell receptor (beta chain) sequence along with its context. Generated by immunoSEQ multiplex PCR, the TCRdb table keeps only in-frame clones and is missing some. The profile shows 300,000 to 350,000 clones, 83% of them singletons. These data originate in a study of blood T cell repertoires in COVID-19. About the research overall: Sites in the United States, Italy and Spain provided acute and convalescent COVID-19 samples. PBMCs, B-cell-depleted T cells, or T cells provided the cDNA or gDNA that made up the material.

V lost 4 bases, J lost 1 base, and 13 bases lay in between. CDR1 is KGHSH, CDR2 LQKENI, per germline. The CDR3 is 15 residues long. Sequencing used peripheral blood. This receptor was taken from a man younger than 45 with active or convalescent COVID-19. The chain combines TRBV18 with TRBJ1-1, with D maybe TRBD1 (6 bases). CDR3 protein: CASSLQTGANTEAFF. CDR3 nucleotides: TGTGCCAGCTCACTACAGACAGGAGCGAACACTGAAGCTTTCTTT.